This T cell receptor (beta chain) comes out of a study of blood T cells in healthy people across ages. Germline V gene lookup returns CDR1 SGHDN and CDR2 FVKESK. The junction had 5 bases not matched to a gene; V was cut back by 4 bases and J by 0 bases. This CDR3 contains 17 residues. This clonotype was counted only a few times. Next came a second PCR, run for about 7 to 12 cycles, which used a sample-barcoded 5' primer along with a J-beta primer mix. TCRdb recomputed calls from the 5' RACE reads with MiXCR, one row per CDR3 protein. The sample lists fewer than 800,000 distinct CDR3 sequences, about half seen once, with roughly 34% in the top ten. Healthy individuals of Caucasian origin from Russia, aged about 6 to 100, served as donors. Every donor contributed about 10 milliliters of peripheral blood by blood draw.

The chain combines TRBV14 with TRBJ2-7, with TRBD2 identical over 14 bases. This TCR was sampled from a woman aged 55-69 years in good health. What was sequenced was blood. The CDR3 coding sequence is TGTGCCAGCAGCCGGACTAGCGGGAGGACGATCTCCTACGAGCAGTACTTC. It yields the protein CASSRTSGRTISYEQYF.